The 16 T cell receptor beta chains reported below all come from one sample, sequenced in a study of molecular identifiers for immune sequencing clone quantification. TCRdb reanalysed the PCR reads using MiXCR and keeps one entry per CDR3 protein. The table lists some 100,000 distinct CDR3 sequences, over 15% of them singletons. Sequenced material: naive CD8+ T cells from blood, with Jurkat cell RNA spiked in. Subset indicated: FACS-sorted CD8+CD4-CCR7+CD45RA+ naive T cells. These receptors all come from a human donor in good health. Some libraries in this study had Jurkat cell RNA spiked in.

Many counts were recorded for this clonotype. This chain connects TRBV1 to TRBJ2-4; no DNA check was done on the table's D call, TRBD1. TRBV1 is reported as a pseudogene. The CDR3 contains 19 residues. CDR3: CTSRPPGQGAFLAKNIQYF. The CDR3 DNA reads as TGCACCAGCAGGCCTCCGGGACAGGGGGCTTTCCTAGCCAAAAACATTCAGTACTTC.

The table lists this clonotype with many counts. The chain carries TRBV5-6 and TRBJ1-1; TRBD1 matches 7 bases. With V trimmed by 4 bases and J by 3 bases, 15 bases remained unmatched. The CDR3 length is 17 residues. CDR1 and CDR2 from the germline V gene are SGHDT and YYEEEE. This chain's CDR3 is CASSPKDRVGADTEAFF. The CDR3 DNA is TGTGCCAGCAGCCCAAAAGACAGGGTTGGGGCGGACACTGAAGCTTTCTTT.

This clonotype was seen at least ten times. The gene calls are TRBV18 and TRBJ2-5; D is tentatively TRBD1 or TRBD2 (5 bases each). Trimming left V 0 bases short and J 2 bases short, with 16 bases between. The length of the CDR3 is 17 residues. Looked up from germline, CDR1 is KGHSH and CDR2 is LQKENI. The CDR3 is CASSPPSGPVEQETQYF. The CDR3 bases are TGTGCCAGCTCACCACCGTCGGGACCCGTTGAACAAGAGACCCAGTACTTC. The full variable domain, its missing parts supplied by reference TRBV18 and TRBJ2-5, is NAGVMQNPRHLVRRRGQEARLRCSPMKGHSHVYWYRQLPEEGLKFMVYLQKENIIDESGMPKERFSAEFPKEGPSILRIQQVVRGDSAAYFCASSPPSGPVEQETQYFGPGTRLLVL.

Comments on this clonotype: This could be a read error, since a much larger clone is one nucleotide away. The chain uses TRBV6-5 and TRBJ2-7; perhaps TRBD2 as D (6 bases). The germline CDR1 and CDR2 sequences are MNHEY and SVGAGI. This CDR3 has 15 residues. CDR3 region: CASSSLREIHYEQCF. The CDR3 bases are TGTGCCAGCAGTTCGCTCCGGGAGATCCACTACGAGCAGTGCTTC.

This clonotype occurred many times. This chain uses TRBV5-6 with TRBJ2-2, with 8 nucleotides matching TRBD1. The CDR3 has 15 amino acids. Germline CDR1 SGHDT, CDR2 YYEEEE. With 5 bases clipped from V and 4 bases from J, the junction kept 7 bases outside the gene matches. CDR3 DNA: TGTGCCAGCAGTCATGACAGGGGAAGCACCGGGGAGCTGTTTTTT. Protein: CASSHDRGSTGELFF. Supplemented by reference TRBV5-6 and TRBJ2-2, the full variable domain reads DAGVTQSPTHLIKTRGQQVTLRCSPKSGHDTVSWYQQALGQGPQFIFQYYEEEERQRGNFPDRFSGHQFPNYSSELNVNALLLGDSALYLCASSHDRGSTGELFFGEGSRLTVL.

This clonotype occurred many times. This sequence joins TRBV24-1 and TRBJ2-7; either TRBD1 or TRBD2 may supply D (5 bases each). Trimming removed 9 bases at V and 7 bases at J, with 24 bases between. This CDR3 has 15 residues. CDR1 is KGHDR and CDR2 is SFDVKD in the germline V gene. The CDR3 is CATLVFSWGLSEQYF. The CDR3 DNA reads TGTGCCACCCTAGTTTTTTCTTGGGGGTTGAGTGAGCAGTACTTC.

In the case of this clonotype: This may be a read error: a much more frequent sequence differs by one nucleotide. The V gene is TRBV7-8, the J gene TRBJ2-5; tentatively, D is TRBD1 (6 bases). The CDR3 is 15 residues long. Germline values: CDR1 SGHVS, CDR2 FQNEAQ. The ends were cut back, 5 bases at V and 5 bases at J, with 18 bases in the middle. This CDR3 reads CASSTGTIDRETQYF. The CDR3 DNA follows: TGTGCCAGCAGCACTGGGACAATCGACAGGGAGACCCAGTACTTC.

This clonotype was seen at least ten times. This chain uses TRBV27 with TRBJ2-5; D is unclear. The V gene lost 0 bases and the J gene lost 13 bases, with 18 bases spanning the gap. Looked up from germline, CDR1 is MNHEY and CDR2 is SMNVEV (reference sequence). CDR3 length: 14 residues. The CDR3 is CASSLSSVQETSYF. CDR3 nucleotide sequence: TGTGCCAGCAGTTTATCCAGTGTCCAAGAGACTTCGTACTTC.

This clonotype was seen many times. The V and J genes are TRBV29-1 and TRBJ2-7; 7 nucleotides line up with TRBD1. The CDR3 extends over 13 amino acids. CDR1 is SQVTM and CDR2 is ANQGSEA in the germline V gene. V trimming: 6 bases; J trimming: 3 bases; junction bases outside the gene matches: 8. The CDR3 sequence is CSVRTGNFYEQYF. CDR3 nucleotides: TGCAGCGTACGGACAGGAAACTTCTACGAGCAGTACTTC.

This clonotype was seen at least ten times. V and J are TRBV20-1 and TRBJ2-4, with a weak D call TRBD2 (7 bases). CDR3 length: 17 amino acids. Germline V gene data show CDR1 as DFQATT and CDR2 as SNEGSKA (reference sequence). Trimming cost V 0 bases and J 4 bases, with 19 bases left between them. CDR3 sequence: CSARERGQAMLKNIQYF. The CDR3 DNA is TGCAGTGCTAGAGAGCGGGGGCAGGCAATGCTGAAAAACATTCAGTACTTC.

This clonotype came up many times. The V gene is TRBV10-3, the J gene TRBJ2-2, with no clear D. The germline V and J ends were trimmed by 0 bases and 6 bases, with 5 bases remaining between them. The CDR3 runs to 13 residues. Germline V lookup: CDR1 ENHRY, CDR2 SYGVKD. DNA for the CDR3: TGTGCCATCAGTGAGTCTAACGCCGGGGAGCTGTTTTTT. The encoded protein is CAISESNAGELFF.

This clonotype has ten or more counts. The rearrangement uses TRBV27 and TRBJ2-6; a possible D gene is TRBD2 (5 bases). This CDR3 spans 13 amino acids. Germline CDR1 reads MNHEY; CDR2 reads SMNVEV (reference sequence). V was pared by 5 bases and J by 4 bases, with 6 bases between. The CDR3 is CASSPSGANVLTF. Here the CDR3 DNA reads TGTGCCAGCAGTCCTAGCGGGGCCAACGTCCTGACTTTC.

The V and J genes are TRBV6-1 and TRBJ2-3; D is ambiguous. This CDR3 is built from 11 residues. Per germline, CDR1 MNHNS and CDR2 SASEGT. Trimming removed 1 base at V and 6 bases at J, with 2 bases between. The CDR3 sequence: CASSEGDTQYF. In DNA form, the CDR3 reads TGTGCCAGCAGTGAAGGGGATACGCAGTATTTT.

This chain connects TRBV27 to TRBJ1-4; TRBD1 might be the D (5 bases). Germline lookup yields CDR1 MNHEY and CDR2 SMNVEV (reference sequence). The CDR3 is 12 residues long. Trimming pared 3 bases from V and 11 bases from J, leaving 10 bases between. The CDR3 region is CASSLMGGKLFF. The CDR3, as DNA: TGTGCCAGCAGTTTGATGGGGGGGAAACTGTTTTTT.

This clonotype was seen at least ten times. V usage is TRBV4-1 and J usage is TRBJ1-1; no firm D call. The CDR3 runs 12 residues. Trimming stripped 2 bases from V and 0 bases from J, with 1 base between. Germline V gene lookup returns CDR1 MGHRA and CDR2 YSYEKL. CDR3 sequence reads: CASSQMNTEAFF. Written as DNA, the CDR3 is TGCGCCAGCAGCCAAATGAACACTGAAGCTTTCTTT.

Turning to this clonotype: This may arise from a read error, as a much more abundant clone is one base away. The chain employs TRBV12-3 or TRBV12-4 and TRBJ2-1; D unresolved. Trimming stripped 4 bases from V and 2 bases from J, with 9 bases between. The CDR3 is 14 amino acids. CDR3 sequence (DNA): TGTGCCAGCAGTTCACCCAACCCCTACAATGAGCAGTTCTTC. Translated: CASSSPNPYNEQFF.